These 24 T cell receptor beta chains came from one sample sequenced in a study of T cell responses to AZD1222 COVID-19 vaccine. Repertoires were generated with immunoSEQ multiplex PCR, while TCRdb's copy carries only in-frame clones and drops some. The sample consists of over 130,000 clones, approximately 89% of them appearing once. This material consisted of peripheral blood, taken on day 0 of AZD1222 vaccination. The receptor set was obtained from an adult in good health.

This clone was detected once. This rearrangement joins TRBV19 to TRBJ1-3; tentative D call: TRBD1 (5 bases). CDR1 and CDR2 (germline): LNHDA, SQIVND (reference sequence). V was pared by 3 bases and J by 0 bases, with 9 bases between. The CDR3 runs 15 residues. The CDR3 spells CASSMGGSSGNTIYF. In DNA, the CDR3 is TGTGCCAGTAGTATGGGGGGGAGCTCTGGAAACACCATATATTTT.

This clone was recorded only once. V is TRBV5-6 and J is TRBJ1-1, with a possible D match to TRBD1 (5 bases). This CDR3 is built from 13 residues. Trimming removed 4 bases at V and 11 bases at J, with 18 bases between. Germline CDR1 SGHDT, CDR2 YYEEEE. CDR3 coding DNA: TGTGCCAGCAGCCTCATAGACGGGGGTTGGGCTTTCTTT. Translating it yields CASSLIDGGWAFF.

This chain uses TRBV5-1 with TRBJ2-5; possible D gene TRBD2, 6 bases. The CDR3 has 12 residues. V dropped 4 bases and J dropped 5 bases, with 9 bases sitting between them. Germline-derived CDR1 and CDR2 are SGHRS and YFSETQ. The CDR3 reads CASSPEGETQYF. CDR3 bases: TGCGCCAGCAGCCCGGAGGGTGAGACCCAGTACTTC.

V usage is TRBV10-2 and J usage is TRBJ1-1; D call uncertain. The ends were cut back, 6 bases at V and 5 bases at J, with 16 bases in the middle. Looked up from germline, CDR1 is WSHSY and CDR2 is SAAADI. The CDR3 loop spans 14 amino acids. The chain's CDR3 is CASSLAGMGTEAFF. CDR3 DNA sequence: TGCGCCAGCAGCCTCGCGGGAATGGGGACTGAAGCTTTCTTT.

The chain links TRBV5-4 to TRBJ1-3; D gene uncertain. Germline values: CDR1 SGHNT, CDR2 YYREEE (reference sequence). CDR3 length equals 14 residues. Trimming removed 0 bases from V and 0 bases from J, with 4 bases in between. CDR3 protein: CASSLGRSGNTIYF. Written as DNA, the CDR3 is TGTGCCAGCAGCTTGGGCCGCTCTGGAAACACCATATATTTT.

There are a few counts of this clone. This chain joins TRBV7-9 and TRBJ2-2; D is unresolved. The V gene lost 1 base and the J gene lost 5 bases, with 11 bases spanning the gap. Germline V gene sequence: CDR1 SEHNR, CDR2 FQNEAQ (reference sequence). This CDR3 has 15 amino acids. Written as DNA, the CDR3 is TGTGCCAGCAGCTTAGATCGCTCGAGGACCGGGGAGCTGTTTTTT. It is translated as CASSLDRSRTGELFF.

The chain uses TRBV12-3 or TRBV12-4 and TRBJ2-1, with 9 bases that match TRBD2. V lost 5 bases and J lost 13; bases outside the gene matches: 9. The CDR3 runs 13 residues. The CDR3 region has the DNA TGTGCCAGCAGTACCGGCGGGAGGGGGGAACAGTTCTTC. This encodes CASSTGGRGEQFF.

This clone was counted once. The chain links TRBV11-1 to TRBJ1-5; D remains unclear. The CDR3 runs to 13 residues. V was trimmed by 4 bases and J by 5 bases, leaving 9 bases between them. Germline CDR1 and CDR2: SGHAT and FQDESV (reference sequence). Written as DNA, the CDR3 is TGTGCCAGCAGCTCCGGACCCTATCAGCCCCAGCATTTT. It yields the protein CASSSGPYQPQHF.

The chain couples TRBV7-3 to TRBJ1-2; 7 bases match TRBD1. The junction had 9 bases not matched to a gene; V was cut back by 11 bases and J by 3 bases. The CDR3 loop spans 13 amino acids. The germline V gene has CDR1 SGHTA and CDR2 FQGTGA. The CDR3 loop is CALQGGVDYGYTF. CDR3 bases: TGTGCCCTCCAGGGGGGGGTTGACTATGGCTACACCTTC.

The chain joins TRBV27 to TRBJ1-6, with D unresolved. The V end lost 4 bases, the J end lost 0 bases, and 13 bases lay between the germline ends. This CDR3 region has 17 residues. Germline values: CDR1 MNHEY, CDR2 SMNVEV (reference sequence). The chain's CDR3 is CASSYRGSSSYNSPLHF. The CDR3 coding sequence is TGTGCCAGCAGTTACCGAGGGAGTAGCTCCTATAATTCACCCCTCCACTTT.

The rearrangement links TRBV7-3 to TRBJ1-1, with D possibly being TRBD1 (6 bases). Germline loops: CDR1 SGHTA, CDR2 FQGTGA. V was shortened by 4 bases and J by 1 base, with 16 bases between the two germline ends. CDR3 size: 16 residues. The CDR3 DNA is TGTGCCAGCAGCTCCTACCGGGACATAGAGAACACTGAAGCTTTCTTT. This translates into CASSSYRDIENTEAFF.

The chain uses TRBV5-6 and TRBJ1-2; the D gene is possibly TRBD1 (6 bases). V lost 2 bases and J 5 bases, leaving 16 bases between the germline ends. The germline CDR1 and CDR2 sequences are SGHDT and YYEEEE. The CDR3 has 15 residues. The CDR3 is CASSFLGRGTYGYTF. The CDR3 bases are TGTGCCAGCAGCTTCCTTGGGAGGGGGACTTATGGCTACACCTTC.

This clone came up once. V gene TRBV5-1 combines with J gene TRBJ2-2; 8 bases are shared with TRBD2. CDR1 is SGHRS and CDR2 is YFSETQ in the germline V gene. The V segment lost 3 bases and the J segment 0 bases; nucleotides outside the gene matches: 4. The CDR3 spans 16 residues. The CDR3 DNA reads as TGCGCCAGCAGCTCCACTAGCGGAACGAACACCGGGGAGCTGTTTTTT. This codes for CASSSTSGTNTGELFF.

This rearrangement joins TRBV18 to TRBJ1-1, with D hard to call. The CDR3 consists of 12 residues. The germline CDR1 and CDR2 sequences are KGHSH and LQKENI. V gave up 0 bases and J gave up 9 bases, with 8 bases separating them. CDR3: CASSPPGRKAFF. In DNA, the CDR3 is TGTGCCAGCTCACCACCGGGGAGAAAAGCTTTCTTT.

The rearrangement uses TRBV5-1 and TRBJ2-3; a possible D gene is TRBD2 (5 bases). The CDR3 length is 14 residues. Trimming shortened V by 0 bases and J by 0 bases, and 5 bases separated the two germline ends. CDR1 and CDR2 (germline): SGHRS, YFSETQ. Written as DNA, the CDR3 is TGCGCCAGCAGCTTGGCTAGCAGCACAGATACGCAGTATTTT. It is translated as CASSLASSTDTQYF.

This rearrangement joins TRBV14 to TRBJ1-1, with D tentatively TRBD1 (5 bases). CDR3 length: 14 residues. Trimming shortened V by 4 bases and J by 1 base, and 10 bases separated the two germline ends. Germline CDR1 and CDR2: SGHDN and FVKESK. CDR3 region: CASSRVGQNTEAFF. The CDR3 DNA sequence: TGTGCCAGCAGCCGTGTGGGGCAGAACACTGAAGCTTTCTTT.

The rearrangement joins TRBV5-1 to TRBJ1-1; D is unclear. The CDR3 consists of 13 residues. V shed 4 bases and J shed 0 bases, with 7 bases lying between them. Germline V gene sequence: CDR1 SGHRS, CDR2 YFSETQ. The CDR3 reads CASSPEVNTEAFF. The CDR3 DNA sequence: TGCGCCAGCAGCCCAGAGGTGAACACTGAAGCTTTCTTT.

This clone has just one count. The chain links TRBV28 to TRBJ2-7; D not resolved. The CDR3 consists of 17 residues. CDR1 MDHEN and CDR2 SYDVKM come from the germline V gene. Trimming removed 2 bases at V and 0 bases at J, with 17 bases between. This chain's CDR3 is CASSLVAVAGFSYEQYF. CDR3 sequence (DNA): TGTGCCAGCAGTTTAGTGGCGGTAGCCGGGTTCTCCTACGAGCAGTACTTC.

The genes are TRBV27 and TRBJ2-3; 14 bases fit TRBD2. This CDR3 is 17 amino acids long. V shed 8 bases, J shed 2 bases, and the junction held 9 bases outside the gene matches. Germline V gene sequence: CDR1 MNHEY, CDR2 SMNVEV (reference sequence). The CDR3 protein is CASRGTSGRGATDTQYF. CDR3 bases: TGTGCCAGCCGCGGGACTAGCGGGAGAGGGGCCACAGATACGCAGTATTTT.

The V gene is TRBV5-1, the J gene TRBJ1-4; TRBD1 matches 10 bases. The CDR3 contains 17 residues. Per germline, CDR1 SGHRS and CDR2 YFSETQ. V shed 0 bases, J shed 7 bases, and the junction held 9 bases outside the gene matches. The CDR3 sequence: CASSLVGTGARIEKLFF. The CDR3 DNA sequence: TGCGCCAGCAGCTTGGTTGGGACAGGGGCGAGGATTGAAAAACTGTTTTTT.

The CDR3 DNA follows: TGTGCCAGCAGCGCACGGACAGGTCTTCGCTCCTACGAGCAGTACTTC. This codes for CASSARTGLRSYEQYF. The chain employs TRBV3-1 (or the pseudogene TRBV3-2) and TRBJ2-7, with 7 bases lining up with TRBD1. The germline V gene encodes CDR1 LGHDT and CDR2 YNNKEL (reference sequence). CDR3 length: 16 amino acids. The V and J ends lost 5 bases and 0 bases, in that order; junction bases with no gene match: 10.

The chain links TRBV7-2 to TRBJ2-1; 9 bases align to TRBD2. Germline trimming cut 0 bases from V and 9 bases from J; bases unmatched to any gene: 6. The CDR3 runs to 15 residues. CDR1 is SGHTA and CDR2 is FQGNSA in the germline V gene. The CDR3 DNA reads as TGTGCCAGCAGCTTAGCGCTAGCGGGGATCACTGAGCAGTTCTTC. It translates to CASSLALAGITEQFF.

The rearrangement links TRBV27 to TRBJ2-3; maybe TRBD2 (5 bases). This CDR3 contains 15 residues. Germline V CDR1 and CDR2: MNHEY, SMNVEV (reference sequence). Trimming cost V 4 bases and J 4 bases, with 15 bases left between them. The CDR3 loop is CASSSTTGSADTQYF. The CDR3 DNA follows: TGTGCCAGCAGTTCCACGACGGGTAGCGCAGATACGCAGTATTTT.

The chain is built from TRBV6-5 and TRBJ2-7; 7 bases match TRBD1. After removal of 5 bases from V and 3 bases from J, the junction contained 4 bases not matched to a gene. The germline CDR1 and CDR2 sequences are MNHEY and SVGAGI. The CDR3 is made up of 13 amino acids. The CDR3 spells CASSRTGRYEQYF. CDR3 sequence (DNA): TGTGCCAGCAGTCGGACAGGACGCTACGAGCAGTACTTC.